This T cell receptor (beta chain) was sequenced during a study of cytomegalovirus exposure and HLA in healthy donors. PCR involved 60 Vbeta and 13 Jbeta primers. Sequenced by immunoSEQ multiplex PCR; TCRdb stores in-frame clones only, minus some. This sample has fewer than 200,000 clones; over 80% occur once, and the top ten carry under 6%. As for this clone: The final CDR3 position lacks the conserved phenylalanine or tryptophan, pointing to a likely read error.

Healthy bone marrow donors made up the donor group. This receptor was obtained from a woman in her 50s in good health and CMV-seropositive. The material sequenced was PBMCs.

The CDR3 DNA reads TGTGCCAGTAGTAGTCCGGGACAGGAGCGTAAAGCTTTCCTT. This translates into CASSSPGQERKAFL. The chain employs TRBV19 and TRBJ1-1; 8 bases are shared with TRBD1. The CDR3 has 14 residues. The trim removed 4 bases at V and 9 bases at J, leaving 10 bases unmatched. Germline V gene data show CDR1 as LNHDA and CDR2 as SQIVND (reference sequence).